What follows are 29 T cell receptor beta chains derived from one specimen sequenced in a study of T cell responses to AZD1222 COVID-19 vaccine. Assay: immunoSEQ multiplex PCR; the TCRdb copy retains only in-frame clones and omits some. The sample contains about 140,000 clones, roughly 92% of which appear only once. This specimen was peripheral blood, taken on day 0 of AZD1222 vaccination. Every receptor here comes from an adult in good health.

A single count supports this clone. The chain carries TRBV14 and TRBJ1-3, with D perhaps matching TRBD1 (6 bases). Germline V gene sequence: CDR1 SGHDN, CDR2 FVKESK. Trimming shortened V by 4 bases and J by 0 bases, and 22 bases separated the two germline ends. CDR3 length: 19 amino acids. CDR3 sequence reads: CASSPRRGGLIRSGNTIYF. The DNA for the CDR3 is TGTGCCAGCAGCCCCAGAAGGGGGGGCCTCATACGCTCTGGAAACACCATATATTTT. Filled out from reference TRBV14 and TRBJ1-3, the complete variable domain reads EAGVTQFPSHSVIEKGQTVTLRCDPISGHDNLYWYRRVMGKEIKFLLHFVKESKQDESGMPNNRFLAERTGGTYSTLKVQPAELEDSGVYFCASSPRRGGLIRSGNTIYFGEGSWLTVV.

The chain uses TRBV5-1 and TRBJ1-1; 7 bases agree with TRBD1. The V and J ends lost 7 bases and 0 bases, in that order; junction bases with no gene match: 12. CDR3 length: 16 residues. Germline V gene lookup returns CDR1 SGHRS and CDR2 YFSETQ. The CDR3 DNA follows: TGCGCCAGCCGGCGGCCGGAACAGGGGATGAACACTGAAGCTTTCTTT. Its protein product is CASRRPEQGMNTEAFF.

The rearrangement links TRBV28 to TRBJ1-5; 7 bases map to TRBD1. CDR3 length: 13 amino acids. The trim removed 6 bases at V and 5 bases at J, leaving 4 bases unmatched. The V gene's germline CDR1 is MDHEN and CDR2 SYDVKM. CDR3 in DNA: TGTGCCAGCAGCGTGACAGGGCATCAGCCCCAGCATTTT. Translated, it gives CASSVTGHQPQHF.

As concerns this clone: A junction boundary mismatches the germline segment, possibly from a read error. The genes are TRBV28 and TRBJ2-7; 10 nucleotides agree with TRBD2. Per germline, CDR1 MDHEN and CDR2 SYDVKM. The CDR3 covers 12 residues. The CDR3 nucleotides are TGTGCCAGCAGTTTACCCAGCGGGAGGGCCCACTTC. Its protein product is CASSLPSGRAHF.

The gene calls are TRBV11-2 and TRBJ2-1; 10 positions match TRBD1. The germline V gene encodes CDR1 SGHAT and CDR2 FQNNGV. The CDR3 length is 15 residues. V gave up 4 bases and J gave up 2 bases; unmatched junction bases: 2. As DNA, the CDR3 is TGTGCCAGCAGCTGGGGGACAGGGGCCTACAATGAGCAGTTCTTC. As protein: CASSWGTGAYNEQFF.

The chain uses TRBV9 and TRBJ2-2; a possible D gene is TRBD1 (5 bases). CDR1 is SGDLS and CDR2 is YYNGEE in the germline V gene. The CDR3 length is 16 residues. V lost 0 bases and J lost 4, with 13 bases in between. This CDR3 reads CASSVATGRATGELFF. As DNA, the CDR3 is TGTGCCAGCAGCGTAGCTACGGGCAGGGCCACCGGGGAGCTGTTTTTT.

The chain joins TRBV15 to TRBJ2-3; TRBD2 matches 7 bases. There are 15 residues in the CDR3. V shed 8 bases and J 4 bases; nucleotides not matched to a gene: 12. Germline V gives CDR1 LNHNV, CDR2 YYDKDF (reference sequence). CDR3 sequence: CATGGDPTSADTQYF. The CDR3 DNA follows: TGTGCCACCGGGGGGGACCCCACTTCCGCAGATACGCAGTATTTT.

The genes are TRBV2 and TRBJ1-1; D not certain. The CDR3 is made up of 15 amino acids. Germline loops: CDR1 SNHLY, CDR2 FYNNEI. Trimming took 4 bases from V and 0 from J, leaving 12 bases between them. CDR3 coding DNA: TGTGCCAGCAGTGGAGGGCGAGCCATGAACACTGAAGCTTTCTTT. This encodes CASSGGRAMNTEAFF.

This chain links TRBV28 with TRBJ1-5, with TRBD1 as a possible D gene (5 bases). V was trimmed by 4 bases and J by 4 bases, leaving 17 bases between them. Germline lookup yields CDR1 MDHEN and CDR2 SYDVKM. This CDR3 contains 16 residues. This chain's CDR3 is CASSSGGFPPNQPQHF. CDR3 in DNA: TGTGCCAGCAGTTCTGGGGGTTTCCCACCAAATCAGCCCCAGCATTTT.

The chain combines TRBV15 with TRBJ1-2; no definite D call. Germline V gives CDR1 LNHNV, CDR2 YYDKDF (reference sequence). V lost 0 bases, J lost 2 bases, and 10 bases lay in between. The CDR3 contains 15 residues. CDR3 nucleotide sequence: TGTGCCACCAGCAGAGATCGGGTCAGAAACTATGGCTACACCTTC. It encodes CATSRDRVRNYGYTF.

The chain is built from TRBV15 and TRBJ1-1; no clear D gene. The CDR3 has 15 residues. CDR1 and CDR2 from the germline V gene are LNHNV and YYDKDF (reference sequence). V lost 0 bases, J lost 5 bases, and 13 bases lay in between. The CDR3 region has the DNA TGTGCCACCAGCAGAGACCTTATGATGGGGACTGAAGCTTTCTTT. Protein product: CATSRDLMMGTEAFF.

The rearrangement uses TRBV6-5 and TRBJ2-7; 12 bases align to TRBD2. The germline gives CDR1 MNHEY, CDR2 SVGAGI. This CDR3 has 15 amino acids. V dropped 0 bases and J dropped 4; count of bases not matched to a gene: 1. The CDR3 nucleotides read TGTGCCAGCAGTTACTCACTAGCGGGAGGTTACGAGCAGTACTTC. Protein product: CASSYSLAGGYEQYF.

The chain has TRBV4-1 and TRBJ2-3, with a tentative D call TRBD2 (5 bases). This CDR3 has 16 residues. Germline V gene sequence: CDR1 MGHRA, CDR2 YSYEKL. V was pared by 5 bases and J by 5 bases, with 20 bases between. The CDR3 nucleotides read TGCGCCAGCAGCGTGAGGATCGCGGGTTCGGGAGATACGCAGTATTTT. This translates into CASSVRIAGSGDTQYF.

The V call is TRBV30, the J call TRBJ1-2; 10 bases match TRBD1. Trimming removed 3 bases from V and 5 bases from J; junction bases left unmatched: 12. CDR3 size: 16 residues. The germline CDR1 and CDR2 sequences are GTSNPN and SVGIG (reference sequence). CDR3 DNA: TGTGCCTGGAGCGGGACAGGGGTATTGCCGTTGTATGGCTACACCTTC. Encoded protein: CAWSGTGVLPLYGYTF.

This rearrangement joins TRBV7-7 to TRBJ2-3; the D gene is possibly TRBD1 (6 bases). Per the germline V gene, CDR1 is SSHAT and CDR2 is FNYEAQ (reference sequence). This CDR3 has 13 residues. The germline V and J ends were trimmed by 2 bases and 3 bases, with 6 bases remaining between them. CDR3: CASSLTGTDTQYF. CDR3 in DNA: TGTGCCAGCAGCTTAACAGGGACAGATACGCAGTATTTT.

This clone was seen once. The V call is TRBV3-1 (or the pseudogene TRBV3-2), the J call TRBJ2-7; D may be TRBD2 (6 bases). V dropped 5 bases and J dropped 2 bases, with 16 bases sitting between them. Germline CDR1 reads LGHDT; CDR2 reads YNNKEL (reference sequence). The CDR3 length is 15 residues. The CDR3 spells CASSASSGTPYEQYF. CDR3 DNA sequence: TGTGCCAGCAGCGCTTCCTCCGGGACTCCCTACGAGCAGTACTTC.

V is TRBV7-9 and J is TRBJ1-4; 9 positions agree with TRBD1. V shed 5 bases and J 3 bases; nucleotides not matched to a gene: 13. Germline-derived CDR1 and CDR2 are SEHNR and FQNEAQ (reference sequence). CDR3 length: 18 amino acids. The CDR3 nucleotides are TGTGCCAGCAGCCCATCGCGGGGGTGGGACAGGGCTAATGAAAAACTGTTTTTT. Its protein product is CASSPSRGWDRANEKLFF.

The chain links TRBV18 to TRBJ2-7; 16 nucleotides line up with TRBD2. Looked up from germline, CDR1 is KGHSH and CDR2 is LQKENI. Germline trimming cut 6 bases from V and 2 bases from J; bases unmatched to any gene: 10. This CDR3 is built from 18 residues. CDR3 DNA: TGTGCCAGCTCTTCCGGGACTAGCGGGAGGGACCCTGCCTACGAGCAGTACTTC. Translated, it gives CASSSGTSGRDPAYEQYF. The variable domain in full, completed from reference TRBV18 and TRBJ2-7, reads NAGVMQNPRHLVRRRGQEARLRCSPMKGHSHVYWYRQLPEEGLKFMVYLQKENIIDESGMPKERFSAEFPKEGPSILRIQQVVRGDSAAYFCASSSGTSGRDPAYEQYFGPGTRLTVT.

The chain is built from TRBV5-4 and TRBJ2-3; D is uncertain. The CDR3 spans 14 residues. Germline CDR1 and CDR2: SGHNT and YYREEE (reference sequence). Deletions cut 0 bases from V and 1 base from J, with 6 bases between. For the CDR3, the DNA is TGTGCCAGCAGCTTGGCGGCAGGCACAGATACGCAGTATTTT. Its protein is CASSLAAGTDTQYF.

CDR3 sequence (DNA): TGTGCCAGCAGTTTACCCTACAGGGCTAATCAGCCCCAGCATTTT. Protein: CASSLPYRANQPQHF. J is TRBJ1-5 and V is TRBV28; perhaps TRBD1 as D (6 bases). This CDR3 is built from 15 residues. In germline, CDR1 is MDHEN, CDR2 SYDVKM. The V end lost 2 bases, the J end lost 4 bases, and 12 bases lay between the germline ends.

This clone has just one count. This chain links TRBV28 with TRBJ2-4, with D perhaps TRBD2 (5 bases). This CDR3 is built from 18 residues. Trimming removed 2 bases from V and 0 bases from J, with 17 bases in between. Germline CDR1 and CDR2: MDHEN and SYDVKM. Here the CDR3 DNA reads TGTGCCAGCAGTTTAGGTATCCGGGGTAAACTAGCCAAAAACATTCAGTACTTC. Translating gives CASSLGIRGKLAKNIQYF.

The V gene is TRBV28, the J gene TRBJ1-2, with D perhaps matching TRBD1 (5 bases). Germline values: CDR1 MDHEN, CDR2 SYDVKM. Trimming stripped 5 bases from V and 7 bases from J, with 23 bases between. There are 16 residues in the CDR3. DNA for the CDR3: TGTGCCAGCAGTATTCCCACCGGGACGGGGAGGGGTGGCTACACCTTC. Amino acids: CASSIPTGTGRGGYTF.

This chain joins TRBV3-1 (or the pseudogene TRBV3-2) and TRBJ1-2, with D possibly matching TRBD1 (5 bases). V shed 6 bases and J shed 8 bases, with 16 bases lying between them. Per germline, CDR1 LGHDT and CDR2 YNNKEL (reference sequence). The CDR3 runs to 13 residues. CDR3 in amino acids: CASSHTTGPGYTF. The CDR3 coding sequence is TGTGCCAGCAGTCATACGACGGGACCCGGCTACACCTTC.

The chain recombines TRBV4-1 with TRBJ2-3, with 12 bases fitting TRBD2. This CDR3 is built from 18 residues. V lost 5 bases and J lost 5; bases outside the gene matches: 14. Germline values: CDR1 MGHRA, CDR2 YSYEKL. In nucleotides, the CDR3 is TGCGCCAGCAGCTCCCTAGCGGGAGGGATAAGGGGCAGAGATACGCAGTATTTT. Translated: CASSSLAGGIRGRDTQYF.

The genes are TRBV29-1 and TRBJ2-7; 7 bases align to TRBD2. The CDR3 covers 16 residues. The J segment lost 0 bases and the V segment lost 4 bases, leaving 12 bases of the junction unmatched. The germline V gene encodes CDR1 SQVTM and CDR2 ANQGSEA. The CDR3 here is CSVVGLGLRSSYEQYF. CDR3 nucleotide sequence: TGCAGCGTTGTAGGGTTGGGACTAAGAAGCTCCTACGAGCAGTACTTC.

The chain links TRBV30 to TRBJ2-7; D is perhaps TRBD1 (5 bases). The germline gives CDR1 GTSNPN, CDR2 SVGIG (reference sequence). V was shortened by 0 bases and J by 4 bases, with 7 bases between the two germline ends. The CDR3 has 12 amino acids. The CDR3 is CAWSVQVYEQYF. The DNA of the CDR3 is TGTGCCTGGAGTGTACAGGTTTACGAGCAGTACTTC. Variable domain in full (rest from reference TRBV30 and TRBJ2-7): SQTIHQWPATLVQPVGSPLSLECTVEGTSNPNLYWYRQAAGRGLQLLFYSVGIGQISSEVPQNLSASRPQDRQFILSSKKLLLSDSGFYLCAWSVQVYEQYFGPGTRLTVT.

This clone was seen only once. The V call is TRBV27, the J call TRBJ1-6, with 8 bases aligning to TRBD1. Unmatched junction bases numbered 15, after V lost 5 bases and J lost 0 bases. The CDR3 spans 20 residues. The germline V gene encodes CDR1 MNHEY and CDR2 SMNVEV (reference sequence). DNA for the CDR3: TGTGCCAGCAGTCGGACAGGGATCGGAGTGTTTAGCTCCTATAATTCACCCCTCCACTTT. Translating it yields CASSRTGIGVFSSYNSPLHF.

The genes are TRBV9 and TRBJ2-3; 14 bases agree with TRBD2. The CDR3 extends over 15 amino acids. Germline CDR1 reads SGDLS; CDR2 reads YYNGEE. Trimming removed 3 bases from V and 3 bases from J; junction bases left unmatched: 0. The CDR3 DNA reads TGTGCCAGCAGCGGGACTAGCGGGAGGACAGATACGCAGTATTTT. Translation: CASSGTSGRTDTQYF.

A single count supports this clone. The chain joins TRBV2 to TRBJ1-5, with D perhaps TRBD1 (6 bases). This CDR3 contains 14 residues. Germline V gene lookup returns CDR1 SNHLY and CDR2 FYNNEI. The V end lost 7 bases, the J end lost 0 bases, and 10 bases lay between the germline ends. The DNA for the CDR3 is TGTGCCAGCATGGGGGGGCTTAGCAATCAGCCCCAGCATTTT. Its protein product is CASMGGLSNQPQHF. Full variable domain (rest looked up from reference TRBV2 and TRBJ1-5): EPEVTQTPSHQVTQMGQEVILRCVPISNHLYFYWYRQILGQKVEFLVSFYNNEISEKSEIFDDQFSVERPDGSNFTLKIRSTKLEDSAMYFCASMGGLSNQPQHFGDGTRLSIL.